Given below is one T cell receptor (beta chain) in context. These data belong to a study of shared clonotypes between healthy human individuals. Generated by immunoSEQ multiplex PCR, the TCRdb table keeps only in-frame clones and is missing some. The sample contains around 1.4 million clones, 98% of which appear only once. The CDR3 extends over 15 amino acids. V shed 8 bases and J 9 bases; nucleotides not matched to a gene: 12. Germline V gives CDR1 MDHEN, CDR2 SYDVKM. This sequence was found in a man aged 25-45 years in good health. The material sequenced was naive CD4+ T cells sorted from blood. As for subset: CD45RA+ positively selected. This chain links TRBV28 with TRBJ2-1; 11 nucleotides align to TRBD2. Here the CDR3 reads CASGPLAGGPSEQFF. DNA for the CDR3: TGTGCCAGCGGACCATTAGCGGGAGGGCCAAGTGAGCAGTTCTTC.